This is a list of T cell receptor beta chains from one sample in a study of CD8+ T cells in alopecia areata. Profiling relied on immunoSEQ multiplex PCR, and the TCRdb table lists in-frame clones only, not all of them. The sample carries about 210,000 clones, 40% to 45% recorded once. Material: CD4+ T cells sorted from blood, obtained at approximately week 36, from a patient treated with tofacitinib. These receptors all stem from a human donor with alopecia areata. Both conserved end residues are part of each CDR3.

V,J,CDR3
TRBV7-9,TRBJ1-1,CASSSGGNTEAFF
TRBV5-1,TRBJ2-7,CASSLNRGHEQYF
TRBV15,TRBJ2-6,CATSRYGRGSGANVLTF
TRBV30,TRBJ1-1,CAWIDKHPEAFF
TRBV30,TRBJ2-5,CAWSVKGGETQYF
TRBV30,TRBJ1-5,CAWSVPRVGSNQPQHF
TRBV7-2,TRBJ2-4,CASSFQLAGPLNIQYF
TRBV5-1,TRBJ2-1,CASSLTGRGKDEQFF
TRBV30,TRBJ2-7,CAYTRKDHNSYEQYF
TRBV7-9,TRBJ2-7,CASRGLTYEQYF
TRBV5-5,TRBJ1-1,CASSSGLLNTEAFF
TRBV7-3,TRBJ2-1,CASSLGLAGNNEQFF
TRBV6-6,TRBJ1-1,CASRSGGGTEAFF
TRBV27,TRBJ2-4,CASGERGGNIQYF
TRBV5-1,TRBJ2-2,CASSEAGRNTGELFF
TRBV4-3,TRBJ2-5,CASSQEGGPGGTQYF
TRBV5-1,TRBJ2-1,CASSLASVNNEQFF
TRBV15,TRBJ1-2,CATSRDQDRVGYGYTF
TRBV29-1,TRBJ2-5,CSVDRGQETQYF
TRBV30,TRBJ2-7,CAWSPGHRGSYEQYF
TRBV6-5,TRBJ1-1,CASSSDRGRNTEAFF
TRBV29-1,TRBJ2-3,CSVEDWTSGSYTDTQYF
TRBV20-1,TRBJ2-1,CSGEIYNEQFF
TRBV19,TRBJ1-3,CASMWTGRGNTIYF
TRBV5-1,TRBJ1-3,CASSYRGHVYF
TRBV5-1,TRBJ1-5,CASSPGLDQPQHF
TRBV5-4,TRBJ2-3,CASSFSGQKRAQYF
TRBV29-1,TRBJ2-5,CSVTLETQYF
TRBV25-1,TRBJ2-2,CASRSSGELFF
TRBV10-3,TRBJ1-2,CAISEFGGRRGYTF
TRBV18,TRBJ2-5,CASSPVTGETQYF
TRBV4-3,TRBJ2-3,CASSPLGPPLDTDTQYF
TRBV28,TRBJ2-5,CASSRERNVQYF
TRBV7-9,TRBJ2-1,CASSFIDEQFF
TRBV4-2,TRBJ2-6,CASSQGPQGFGANVLTF
TRBV7-8,TRBJ2-2,CASSQTGTSGIVRTGELFF
TRBV11-2,TRBJ2-2,CASSRGANTGELFF
TRBV30,TRBJ1-5,CAWSRDRVGQPQHF
TRBV30,TRBJ1-1,CAWSPKGAVNTEAFF
TRBV29-1,TRBJ1-2,CSVGTGDSRNYGYTF
TRBV30,TRBJ2-5,CAWSVGGQETQYF
TRBV15,TRBJ2-3,CATAGASTDTQYF
TRBV29-1,TRBJ1-2,CSVDSWGNYGYTF
TRBV15,TRBJ1-5,CATSREGRVEEPQHF
TRBV29-1,TRBJ1-4,CSVRRAPGEKLFF
TRBV18,TRBJ2-4,CASSPGSRENIQYF
TRBV28,TRBJ1-2,CASSLSLEGRDYTF
TRBV5-1,TRBJ2-7,CASSFRGSYEQYF
TRBV30,TRBJ1-5,CAWSETGGNQPQHF
TRBV30,TRBJ2-7,CAWKTHRSPYEQYF
TRBV7-7,TRBJ2-2,CASSLTGYTGELFF